Here is one TCR beta chain with its context. The entry originates in a study of control samples from healthy donors and cancer patients. Measured with immunoSEQ multiplex PCR; TCRdb has only the in-frame clones, and not every one. This repertoire shows under 70,000 clones, 90% found once; its top ten account for 1% to 1.5%. This TCR came from a woman between 50 and 59 years old with colorectal cancer. The specimen sequenced was PBMCs.

This CDR3 reads CASKYGAEQFF. For the CDR3, the DNA is TGTGCCAGCAAGTACGGGGCAGAGCAGTTCTTC. The rearrangement uses TRBV12-3 or TRBV12-4 and TRBJ2-1; the D gene could be TRBD1 or TRBD2 (5 bases each). Trimming left V 7 bases short and J 10 bases short, with 11 bases between. The CDR3 contains 11 residues.